Presented here are 6 T cell receptor beta chains from one specimen sequenced in a study of long-term antiretroviral therapy in people with HIV. This was the immunoSEQ v3.0 assay at survey level. The data were produced by immunoSEQ multiplex PCR, yet TCRdb's version contains in-frame clones alone and is incomplete. The data hold around 30,000 clones, with about 93% observed a single time. The input for sequencing was unsorted PBMCs, taken around 6.5 years after starting antiretroviral therapy. These TCRs come from a woman between 40 and 50 years old with HIV.

This chain uses TRBV11-2 with TRBJ1-1; 10 nucleotides line up with TRBD1. The CDR3 runs 13 residues. V gave up 2 bases and J gave up 8 bases; unmatched junction bases: 2. CDR1 is SGHAT, CDR2 FQNNGV, per germline. CDR3 loop: CASSLQGQGEAFF. DNA of the CDR3: TGTGCCAGCAGCTTACAGGGACAGGGGGAAGCTTTCTTT. The full variable domain, rest sourced from reference TRBV11-2 and TRBJ1-1, is EAGVAQSPRYKIIEKRQSVAFWCNPISGHATLYWYQQILGQGPKLLIQFQNNGVVDDSQLPKDRFSAERLKGVDSTLKIQPAKLEDSAVYLCASSLQGQGEAFFGQGTRLTVV.

The chain carries TRBV5-1 and TRBJ1-1; D not certain. The CDR3 extends over 13 amino acids. Germline V gene lookup returns CDR1 SGHRS and CDR2 YFSETQ. V was clipped by 0 bases and J by 1 base, with 4 bases between them. CDR3: CASSLDRNTEAFF. CDR3 DNA: TGCGCCAGCAGCTTGGACAGGAACACTGAAGCTTTCTTT.

This chain uses TRBV2 with TRBJ1-5; 8 bases map to TRBD1. Per the germline V gene, CDR1 is SNHLY and CDR2 is FYNNEI. This CDR3 region has 14 residues. V dropped 5 bases and J dropped 2; count of bases not matched to a gene: 2. DNA of the CDR3: TGTGCCAGCAGTACAGGGGGAGGCAATCAGCCCCAGCATTTT. As protein: CASSTGGGNQPQHF.

The chain combines TRBV19 with TRBJ1-4, with TRBD1 identical over 9 bases. J gave up 8 bases and V 3 bases, and 4 bases lay outside the gene matches. The CDR3 consists of 14 residues. Looked up from germline, CDR1 is LNHDA and CDR2 is SQIVND (reference sequence). The CDR3 region has the DNA TGTGCCAGTAGTATCGGACAGGGGAGAGAAAAACTGTTTTTT. Protein sequence: CASSIGQGREKLFF.

The CDR3 region is CASSTRRAGNQPQHF. Written as DNA, the CDR3 is TGTGCCAGTAGTACCCGTCGGGCGGGCAATCAGCCCCAGCATTTT. The gene calls are TRBV19 and TRBJ1-5, with D unresolved. In germline, CDR1 is LNHDA, CDR2 SQIVND (reference sequence). The CDR3 totals 15 residues. V was shortened by 4 bases and J by 2 bases, with 12 bases between the two germline ends.

For the CDR3, the DNA is TGTGCCAGCAGTTTGGGGGGTTTTAATGAAAAACTGTTTTTT. As protein: CASSLGGFNEKLFF. The V call is TRBV27, the J call TRBJ1-4; D is perhaps TRBD1 (5 bases). V was trimmed by 3 bases and J by 4 bases, leaving 9 bases between them. Germline assignment: CDR1 MNHEY and CDR2 SMNVEV (reference sequence). CDR3 length: 14 residues.